This T cell receptor (beta chain) comes out of a study of radiotherapy plus CTLA-4 blockade in lung cancer (dated by TCRdb to the late 2010s). Concerning the study at large: Objective responses occurred in 18% of enrolled patients, and just over 30% achieved disease control.

Concerning this clone: Its antigen is currently not known. Base-call qualities are not available, and no considerably larger clone is one nucleotide away.

Receptors were amplified or captured by the immunoSEQ multiplex PCR assay. In its TCRdb copy, this immuneACCESS table keeps in-frame sequences only and misses some clones. Where compared with another copy, unresolved V genes explain less than half of these, and the others have no known cause. The sample table records roughly 15,000 clones; 65% to 75% of these occur just once. The biggest ten clones account for 40% to 65% of the sample. The study tested focal radiation therapy combined with CTLA-4 blockade (ipilimumab) in patients with chemo-refractory metastatic non-small-cell lung cancer. For CDR1 and CDR2, the germline V gene lists SGHRS and YFSETQ. The V end gives up 4 bases and the J end 7 bases, leaving 4 bases in the junction not matched to a gene. Including the terminal cysteine and phenylalanine, the CDR3 comprises 13 residues. Only the CDR3 portion is preserved as DNA: 39 bases, with reading frame beginning at the first base.

Results the study describes overall, beyond this receptor: Increased serum interferon-beta after radiation, together with early dynamic changes in blood T cell clones, were reported to be the strongest predictors of response. After treatment with radiotherapy and ipilimumab, TCR clones that originated in tumors expanded in peripheral blood.

This sequence uses TRBV5-1 and TRBJ2-1, with 8 bases in between that match TRBD1. The origin of this receptor is a human donor with non-small cell lung cancer whose response to radiotherapy plus ipilimumab could not be evaluated. The source was peripheral blood, collected from a patient treated with radiotherapy plus ipilimumab. The CDR3 protein: CASSLDRVNEQFF. The DNA reads TGCGCCAGCAGCCTGGACAGGGTGAATGAGCAGTTCTTC.